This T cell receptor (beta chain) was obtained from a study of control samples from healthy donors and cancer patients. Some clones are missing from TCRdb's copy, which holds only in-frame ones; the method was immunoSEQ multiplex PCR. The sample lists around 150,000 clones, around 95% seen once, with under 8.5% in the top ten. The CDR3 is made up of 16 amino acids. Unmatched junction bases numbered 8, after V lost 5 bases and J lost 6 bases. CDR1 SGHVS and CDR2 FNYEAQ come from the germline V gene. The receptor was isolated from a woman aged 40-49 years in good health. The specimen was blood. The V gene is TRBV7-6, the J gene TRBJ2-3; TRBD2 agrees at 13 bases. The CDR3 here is CASSPRTSGSGDTQYF. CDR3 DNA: TGTGCCAGCAGCCCCCGGACTAGCGGGAGTGGGGATACGCAGTATTTT. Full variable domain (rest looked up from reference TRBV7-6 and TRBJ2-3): GAGVSQSPRYKVTKRGQDVALRCDPISGHVSLYWYRQALGQGPEFLTYFNYEAQQDKSGLPNDRFSAERPEGSISTLTIQRTEQRDSAMYRCASSPRTSGSGDTQYFGPGTRLTVL.